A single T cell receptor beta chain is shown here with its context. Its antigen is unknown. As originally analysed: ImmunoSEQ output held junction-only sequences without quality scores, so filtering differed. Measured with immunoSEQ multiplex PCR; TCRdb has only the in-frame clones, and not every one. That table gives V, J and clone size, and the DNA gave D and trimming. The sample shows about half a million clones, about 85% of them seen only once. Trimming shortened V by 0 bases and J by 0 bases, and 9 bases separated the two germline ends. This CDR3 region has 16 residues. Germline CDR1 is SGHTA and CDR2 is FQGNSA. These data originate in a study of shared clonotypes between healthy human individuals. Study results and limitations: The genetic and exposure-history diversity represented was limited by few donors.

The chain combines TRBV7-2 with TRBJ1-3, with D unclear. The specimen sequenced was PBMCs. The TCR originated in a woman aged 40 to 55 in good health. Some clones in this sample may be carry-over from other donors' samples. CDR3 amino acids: CASSLAGGSSGNTIYF. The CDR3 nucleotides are TGTGCCAGCAGCTTAGCTGGTGGCAGCTCTGGAAACACCATATATTTT.